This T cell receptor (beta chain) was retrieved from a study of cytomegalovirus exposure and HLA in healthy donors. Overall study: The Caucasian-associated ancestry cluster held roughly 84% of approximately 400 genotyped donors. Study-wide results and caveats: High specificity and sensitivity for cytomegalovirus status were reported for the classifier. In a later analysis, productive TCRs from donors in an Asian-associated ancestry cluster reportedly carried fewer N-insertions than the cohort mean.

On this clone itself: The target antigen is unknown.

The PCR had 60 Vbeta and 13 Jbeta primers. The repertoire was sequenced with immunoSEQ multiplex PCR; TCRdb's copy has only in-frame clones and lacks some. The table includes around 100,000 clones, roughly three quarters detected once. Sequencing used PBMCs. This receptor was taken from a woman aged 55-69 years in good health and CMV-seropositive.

CDR3 loop: CASSPWGLAGPGGEQYF. In nucleotides, the CDR3 is TGCGCCAGCAGCCCCTGGGGACTAGCGGGACCCGGAGGCGAGCAGTACTTC. The chain links TRBV4-1 to TRBJ2-7, with TRBD2 identical over 13 bases. Per germline, CDR1 MGHRA and CDR2 YSYEKL. The CDR3 has 17 amino acids. With 4 bases clipped from V and 6 bases from J, the junction kept 12 bases outside the gene matches.